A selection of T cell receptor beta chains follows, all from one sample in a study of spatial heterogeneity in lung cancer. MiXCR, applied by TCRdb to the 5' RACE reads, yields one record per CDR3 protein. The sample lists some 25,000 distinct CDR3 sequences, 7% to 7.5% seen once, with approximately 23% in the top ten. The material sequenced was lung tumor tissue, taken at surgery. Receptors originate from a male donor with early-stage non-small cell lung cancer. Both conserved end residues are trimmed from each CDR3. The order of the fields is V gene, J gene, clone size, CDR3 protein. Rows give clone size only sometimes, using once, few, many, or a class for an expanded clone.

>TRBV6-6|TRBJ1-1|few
ASSYGAVNTEAF
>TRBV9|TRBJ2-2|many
ASSVGQMNTGELF
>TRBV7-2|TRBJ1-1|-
ASSYGPTAEAF
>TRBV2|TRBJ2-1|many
ASSQQGWDNEQF
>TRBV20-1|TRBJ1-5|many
SAPTGGAHQPQH
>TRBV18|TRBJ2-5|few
ASSPLTGTQETQY
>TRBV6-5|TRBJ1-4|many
ASSYTRDRNEKLF
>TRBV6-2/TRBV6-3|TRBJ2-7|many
ATEEPGSKKVHEQY
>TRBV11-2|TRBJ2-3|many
ASSLGKQYSTDTQY
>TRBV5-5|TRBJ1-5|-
ASSLGRGNQPQH
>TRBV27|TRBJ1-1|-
ASSLSSGGDTEAF
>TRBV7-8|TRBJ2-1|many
ASRRAGVDNNEQF
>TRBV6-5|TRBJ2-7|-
ASSYSSADRSYEQY
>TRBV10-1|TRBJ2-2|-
ATTGTPTGELF
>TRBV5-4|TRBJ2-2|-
ASSAGGGLNTGELF
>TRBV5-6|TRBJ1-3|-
ASSLDVGLSGNTIY
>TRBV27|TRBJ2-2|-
ASSSGQGKSGELF
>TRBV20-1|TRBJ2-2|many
SASRTGPTGELF
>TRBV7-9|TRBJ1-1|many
ASSSGTGNSNTEAF
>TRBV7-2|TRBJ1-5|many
ASSLNRAWNQPQH
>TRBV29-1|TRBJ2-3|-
SVGSGDTQY
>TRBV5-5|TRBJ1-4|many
ASSLNSATNEKLF
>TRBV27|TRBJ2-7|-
ASSFRDRALSEQY
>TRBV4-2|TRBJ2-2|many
ASSQDAANTGELF
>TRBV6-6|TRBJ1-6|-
ASSYGEGDTQYSPLH
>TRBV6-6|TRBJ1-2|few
ASSPDSIQGYT
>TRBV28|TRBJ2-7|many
ASSSPTGGSYEQY
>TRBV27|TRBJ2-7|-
ASSATGTKIHEQY
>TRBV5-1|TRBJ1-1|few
ASSSQGSAEAF
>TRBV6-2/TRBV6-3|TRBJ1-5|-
ASSYTGRERPRPQH
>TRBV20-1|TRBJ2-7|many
SARFTAYEQY
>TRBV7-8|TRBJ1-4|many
ASSSTGGNEKLF
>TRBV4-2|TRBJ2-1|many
ASSPRGRGTYNEQF
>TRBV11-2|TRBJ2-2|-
ASSLGLIGELF
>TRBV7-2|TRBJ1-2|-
ASSLAGTGGNYGYT
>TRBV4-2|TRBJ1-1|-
ASSQERTANTEAF
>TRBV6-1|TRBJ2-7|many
ASSEVRTGVPEQY
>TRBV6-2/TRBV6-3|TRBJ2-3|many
ASSGRQGIGTQY
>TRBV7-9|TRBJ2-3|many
ASSSPRLADTQY
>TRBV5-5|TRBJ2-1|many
ASSPRDRIGEF
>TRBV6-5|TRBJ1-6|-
ASSYSKQAESPLH
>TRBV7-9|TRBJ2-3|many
ASPSPGVSTDTQY
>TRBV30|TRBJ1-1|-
AWSRTFMNTEAF
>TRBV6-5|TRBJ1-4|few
ASSTTDTNEKLF
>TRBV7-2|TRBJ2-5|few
ASSLGASGGKETQY
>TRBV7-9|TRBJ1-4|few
ASSPTAGTRGEKLF
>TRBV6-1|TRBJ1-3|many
ASKPQRSGNTIY
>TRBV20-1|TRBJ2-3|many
SVHLGGTDTQY
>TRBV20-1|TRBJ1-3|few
SANPGTAGNTIY
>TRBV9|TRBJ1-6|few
ASSVGVVDNSPLH
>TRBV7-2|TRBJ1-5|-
ASSLERGLHQPQH
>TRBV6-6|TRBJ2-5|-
ASTQGPQETQY
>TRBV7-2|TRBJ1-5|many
ASSPGGSQPQH
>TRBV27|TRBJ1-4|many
ASSLRPGQGAGEKLF
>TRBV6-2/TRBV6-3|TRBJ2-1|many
ASSYGGRSSYNEQF
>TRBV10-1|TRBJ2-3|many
ASSETSLSADTQY
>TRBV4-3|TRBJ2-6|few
ASSQATGVNGANVLT